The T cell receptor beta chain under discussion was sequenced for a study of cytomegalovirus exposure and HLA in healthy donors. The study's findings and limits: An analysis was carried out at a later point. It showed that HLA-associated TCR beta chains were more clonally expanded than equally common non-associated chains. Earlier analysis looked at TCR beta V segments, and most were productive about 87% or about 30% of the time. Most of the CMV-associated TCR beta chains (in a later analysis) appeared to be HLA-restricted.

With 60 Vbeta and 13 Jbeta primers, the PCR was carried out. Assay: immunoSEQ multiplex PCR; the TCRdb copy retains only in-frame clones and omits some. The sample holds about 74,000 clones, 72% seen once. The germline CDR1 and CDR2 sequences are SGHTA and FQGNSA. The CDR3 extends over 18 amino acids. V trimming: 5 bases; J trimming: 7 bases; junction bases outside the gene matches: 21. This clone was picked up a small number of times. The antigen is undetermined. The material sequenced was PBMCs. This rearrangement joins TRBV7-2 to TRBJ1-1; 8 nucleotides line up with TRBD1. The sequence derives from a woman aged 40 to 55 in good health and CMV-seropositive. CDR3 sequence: CASSPQAGGYTFRFEAFF. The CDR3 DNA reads TGTGCCAGCAGCCCCCAGGCAGGGGGCTATACCTTTAGATTTGAAGCTTTCTTT.